Sequencing of this TCR beta chain was carried out in a study of cytomegalovirus exposure and HLA in healthy donors (dated by TCRdb to about 2017). In terms of the full investigation: An earlier analysis of some 500 of the donors reported 250 to 350 Gb of sequence data and 120 million or so unique TCR beta sequences from about 179 million T cells. In an earlier analysis of 500 to 650 of the donors, high-throughput TCR beta sequencing was used to judge whether each TCR beta V gene segment behaved as functional or pseudogenic. Roughly 5 DR-DQ haplotypes were handled as single units for association and clustering, since linkage in the cohort was strong. On average, roughly 240,000 unique TCR beta nucleotide sequences were sequenced per donor among a few hundred genotyped donors of the cohort, with 15% to 20% of those sequences being non-productive. A later genetic analysis took genome-wide SNP genotypes for about 65% of the roughly 670 donors and used that subset as a discovery cohort. The study combined high-throughput TCR immunosequencing, statistical association of individual TCRs with disease status, and machine learning to predict cytomegalovirus infection status. Typing coverage differed by locus: A, B, C, DRB1 and DQB1 were typed in roughly 620-630 donors, DQA1 in approximately 520, DPA1 in 600 to 610, and DPB1 in 472. The later analysis used no new phenotypic data to find candidate immune exposures, relying instead on TCR beta sequences and their occurrence across donors. Donor age, sex, ethnicity and CMV serostatus were collected together with the repertoire data. The study was designed to test whether signatures of past pathogen exposure could be identified by cataloging public T cell receptors. The study profiled the T cell repertoires of some 610 subjects by immunosequencing and related them to cytomegalovirus serostatus. Among the approximately 400 genotyped donors, about 85% belonged to the genetic ancestry cluster associated with self-reported Caucasian donors. All discovery cohort repertoires had been generated on a single sequencing platform. In addition to the first cohort of several hundred subjects, a separate validation cohort of 100 to 150 different subjects was used. About 320 gigabases of sequencing data and tens of millions of unique TCR sequences were included in an early release covering about 600 HLA-typed donors. Class I and class II HLA loci were covered by the typing at four-digit resolution. A later analysis re-analyzed previously published TCR beta repertoires from 666 donors and added high-resolution HLA genotyping to study TCR occurrence patterns. General conclusions and limits of the study: A cluster of highly shared sequence variants was judged likely to represent a technical artifact of the sequencing pipeline. Compared with the roughly 670-donor mean, donors in an Asian-associated ancestry cluster had fewer N-insertions in productive TCRs, according to a later genetic analysis. The earlier analysis of almost 600 of the donors excluded 15 to 20 rarely observed V segments, including chromosome 9 orphons, because counts were too low. A further reported finding was that TCR beta sequences accurately predicted the HLA-A and HLA-B alleles for most subjects in the first cohort. In a later analysis, most CMV-associated TCR beta chains were found to appear HLA-restricted, with HLA associations seemingly driven largely by CMV exposure. Because HLA typing was unavailable for some donors at each locus, only the typed subset was used in association tests. Linkage disequilibrium might explain the correlated functional status among segregating V segments, but an unknown experimental factor could not be excluded. The classifier was reported to diagnose cytomegalovirus status with high specificity and sensitivity in both the original cohort and the validation cohort. An association between a missense DCLRE1C variant and V-gene and J-gene trimming of TCR beta chains was found in a later genetic analysis and replicated in an independent cohort. In vitro tests confirmed that a few of the cytomegalovirus-associated TCR beta chains recognize cytomegalovirus antigens. According to a later analysis, TCR association rates differed among HLA loci, with DRB1 alleles showing the most associated TCRs and HLA-C alleles showing the fewest. Most TCR sequences were observed very rarely across donors, whereas some public TCRs were present in many individuals. When HLA alleles, especially DR and DQ, strongly co-occurred, attributing TCR associations to individual alleles was difficult. A later analysis found that HLA-associated TCR beta chains were more clonally expanded and had lower generation probabilities than equally common non-associated chains. The authors suggested that the approach could potentially be extended to other disease states and immunological phenotypes. An earlier analysis of approximately 500 of the donors showed that most TCR beta V segments appeared in productive rearrangements either about 87% or about 30% of the time, which broadly matched IMGT annotations. A later analysis reported that several top co-occurrence clusters appeared linked to parvovirus B19, influenza, CMV and Epstein-Barr virus. In the study, 150 to 200 TCR beta chains were listed as associated with cytomegalovirus. Only TCR beta chains were sequenced in this cohort, and the absence of alpha or paired-chain data limited detectable features. Presence/absence analyses assumed roughly uniform sequencing depth across donors, an assumption that may not hold. Specific HLA alleles were associated with 18,000 or so TCR beta sequences at a false discovery rate of 0.05 in a later analysis. Immune exposure information for the cohort was limited to CMV serostatus. Some IMGT-functional V segments, including TRBV6-2 and TRBV6-3, could not be distinguished by the 87-base-pair reads and were therefore excluded.

A remark on this clone: The antigen it binds to is not known. No base qualities exist here, and no much larger clone lies one base off it.

The cohort was made up of around 720 healthy bone marrow donors. All cohort members were sampled while nominally healthy, although unrecorded immune exposures were likely present. The donor was CMV seronegative and was included in the group of 352 seronegative cohort members. Every donor gave a peripheral blood sample, and the peripheral blood mononuclear cells from that sample were used for TCR beta sequencing. The Qiagen DNeasy Blood Extraction Kit was used to extract genomic DNA from the blood cell samples. From cysteine to phenylalanine, the CDR3 is 14 amino acids long. Here the CDR3 DNA is all that survives: 42 bases in frame from base 1. Relative to germline, V is 5 bases shorter and J is 4 bases shorter, with 14 bases between their ends. Per the germline V gene (reference sequence), SEHNR is the CDR1 and FQNEAQ is the CDR2. Libraries were prepared through the immunoSEQ multiplex PCR assay. For the multiplex PCR, a mixture combining 60 forward primers for TCR Vbeta segments and 13 reverse primers for TCR Jbeta segments was used. A multiplex PCR assay on genomic DNA amplified the CDR3 region of rearranged TCR beta genes. Amplified TCR beta libraries were sequenced as 87-base-pair reads on the Illumina HiSeq System. As for how the authors treated the data: A later analysis counted approximately 74 million unique TCR beta chains across the 690 or so repertoires, and roughly 11 million of these chains were shared by at least two donors. Raw reads were error-corrected and collapsed into unique sequences with a nearest-neighbor algorithm that merged closely related sequences to remove PCR and sequencing errors. CDR3 sequences were aligned to IMGT reference sequences to assign V, D and J gene segments. Each retained sequence needed at least a six-nucleotide match to both a V gene segment and a J gene segment. Rearrangements were called productive when the CDR3 lacked stop codons and stayed in frame with V and J; all others were non-productive. CDR3 was defined by IMGT convention, running from the second conserved V-encoded cysteine to the conserved J-encoded phenylalanine. The earlier analysis of around 640 of the donors excluded sequences that lacked an unambiguous match to a single V gene segment. In an earlier analysis of several hundred of the donors, V segments were called functional above 56.7% productive rearrangements and were called segregating when the between-donor standard deviation exceeded 5%. A statistical classification framework was built for diagnosing cytomegalovirus status from the catalog of TCR beta chain sequences. In a later analysis, V and J genes were assigned by comparing TCR nucleotide sequences against IMGT/GENE-DB human TR gene sequences. A later analysis assigned CDR3 sequences and most-parsimonious VDJ recombination scenarios with the TCRdist pipeline. In a later analysis, every TCR beta chain was defined by the combination of its CDR3 amino acid sequence and its V-gene family, and reads without a unique V-gene family were dropped. A later analysis removed 500 to 650 highly shared, low-generation-probability nucleotide sequences to deal with suspected cross-contamination and a sequencing artifact. A later analysis calculated a clonal expansion index for each public chain from normalized within-repertoire ranks of inferred template counts. Generation probabilities in a later analysis came from a VDJ recombination model fitted to out-of-frame rearrangements, and those results were checked against IGoR. In a later analysis, TCR-TCR, TCR-HLA and TCR-CMV co-occurrence was scored with hypergeometric tests, and a repertoire-size bias correction was applied to TCR pairs. To estimate false discovery rates, a later analysis permuted the HLA or CMV assignments 20 times. A later analysis grouped co-occurring TCRs with DBSCAN, adding TCRdist sequence similarity when clustering within HLA-allele-positive subsets. Co-occurrence clustering excluded repertoires with fewer than 30,000 or more than 120,000 public chains, plus five with anomalous nucleotide sharing. Sourced from immuneACCESS, this table was stored by TCRdb with only in-frame sequences that have V and J called. A share of the clones is absent; for the studies checked, an unresolved V gene accounts for under half, and the remainder has no known explanation. V and J calls plus clone size are reproduced from that table; the DNA served to infer D and trimming. Here the sample has about 150,000 clones; about 75% occur a single time. The ten largest clonotypes hold 0.55% to 0.8% of the sample.

This receptor was taken from a male donor in good health and CMV-seronegative. Sequenced: PBMCs. The chain couples TRBV7-9 to TRBJ1-1; matching of 6 bases hints at TRBD1 as the D gene. This receptor has the CDR3 CASSLNGQTTEAFF. The nucleotide sequence is TGTGCCAGCAGCCTCAATGGACAGACCACTGAAGCTTTCTTT. This CDR3, with the reference TRBV7-9 and TRBJ1-1 proteins standing in past its ends, gives the full variable domain DTGVSQNPRHKITKRGQNVTFRCDPISEHNRLYWYRQTLGQGPEFLTYFQNEAQLEKSRLLSDRFSAERPKGSFSTLEIQRTEQGDSAMYLCASSLNGQTTEAFFGQGTRLTVV.